These 18 T cell receptor beta chains were all obtained from the same sample, sequenced in a study of T-cell reconstitution after alpha-beta-depleted transplantation in children. A TCRbeta library incorporating unique molecular identifiers was prepared. MiXCR, applied by TCRdb to the PCR reads, yields one record per CDR3 protein. The sample has 540,000 or so distinct CDR3 sequences, 23% seen once. The input for sequencing was PBMCs, mostly from graft donor cells, taken 360 days after TCRalphabeta/CD19-depleted stem cell transplant. These receptors all come from a boy under two years old who had a stem cell transplant for acute myeloid leukemia, so the T cells may come from the graft donor.

In its sample, this clonotype was seen a few times. The chain joins TRBV6-5 to TRBJ2-3, with TRBD2 as a possible D gene (6 bases). The length of the CDR3 is 15 residues. Germline CDR1 reads MNHEY; CDR2 reads SVGAGI. V lost 4 bases and J lost 6, with 17 bases in between. CDR3 nucleotides: TGTGCCAGCAGTTCCCCGGGGGTCCCACAGGATACGCAGTATTTT. Translated, it gives CASSSPGVPQDTQYF.

V gene TRBV29-1 combines with J gene TRBJ2-3, with 7 bases identical to TRBD1. This CDR3 has 16 residues. Trimming removed 7 bases from V and 4 bases from J; junction bases left unmatched: 17. The germline V gene has CDR1 SQVTM and CDR2 ANQGSEA. In nucleotides, the CDR3 is TGCAGCGCTTCTCCCGACCGGGACAGACGTTCAGATACGCAGTATTTT. Amino acids: CSASPDRDRRSDTQYF.

This clonotype was recorded once. The V gene is TRBV20-1, the J gene TRBJ2-7; the D gene is possibly TRBD2 (5 bases). Per the germline V gene, CDR1 is DFQATT and CDR2 is SNEGSKA (reference sequence). This CDR3 has 13 amino acids. Trimming removed 1 base at V and 3 bases at J, with 10 bases between. Written as DNA, the CDR3 is TGCAGTGCTAGAGTTAACAGCGGCTACGAGCAGTACTTC. Translating it yields CSARVNSGYEQYF.

There are many counts of this clonotype. The chain uses TRBV5-1 and TRBJ2-7; D gene uncertain. The V and J ends lost 0 bases and 5 bases respectively, with 6 bases between them. The germline V gene encodes CDR1 SGHRS and CDR2 YFSETQ. The length of the CDR3 is 12 residues. CDR3 region: CASSLADDEQYF. The CDR3 DNA sequence: TGCGCCAGCAGCTTGGCCGACGACGAGCAGTACTTC.

The DNA of the CDR3 is TGCAGTGCGAGCAACCTGTGGGGATCTGGAAACACCATATATTTT. It specifies CSASNLWGSGNTIYF. The rearrangement links TRBV20-1 to TRBJ1-3, with D uncertain. Germline V gives CDR1 DFQATT, CDR2 SNEGSKA (reference sequence). V shed 6 bases and J shed 1 base, with 16 bases lying between them. This CDR3 region has 15 residues.

This clonotype was counted ten times or more. This rearrangement joins TRBV6-1 to TRBJ1-3, with D hard to call. Trimming cost V 3 bases and J 0 bases, with 9 bases left between them. Germline V gives CDR1 MNHNS, CDR2 SASEGT. The CDR3 contains 15 residues. The CDR3 loop reads CASSEMEGSGNTIYF. The CDR3 DNA reads as TGTGCCAGCAGTGAGATGGAGGGCTCTGGAAACACCATATATTTT.

This clonotype was counted many times. The chain joins TRBV3-1 to TRBJ2-1; 13 positions match TRBD2. Germline CDR1 and CDR2: LGHDT and YNNKEL (reference sequence). The junction had 9 bases not matched to a gene; V was cut back by 0 bases and J by 7 bases. The CDR3 contains 18 residues. CDR3 loop: CASSQETSGGGTRNEQFF. The DNA for the CDR3 is TGTGCCAGCAGCCAAGAAACTAGCGGGGGGGGGACCAGGAATGAGCAGTTCTTC.

This clonotype turned up a few times. This chain links TRBV28 with TRBJ2-7; D possibly corresponds to TRBD1 (5 bases). Germline V CDR1 and CDR2: MDHEN, SYDVKM. The V and J ends lost 3 bases and 2 bases respectively, with 11 bases between them. The CDR3 sequence is 14 residues long. CDR3 coding DNA: TGTGCCAGCAGTTTGGCAGGGATTACCTACGAGCAGTACGTC. It is translated as CASSLAGITYEQYV.

The chain combines TRBV7-2 with TRBJ1-1, with a possible D match to TRBD1 (6 bases). V lost 5 bases, J lost 10 bases, and 20 bases lay in between. This CDR3 contains 14 residues. CDR1 SGHTA and CDR2 FQGNSA come from the germline V gene. CDR3 loop: CASSTPGQFEVAFF. The CDR3 DNA is TGTGCCAGCAGCACTCCCGGACAGTTCGAGGTAGCTTTCTTT.

The chain employs TRBV7-9 and TRBJ2-3; weak D call: TRBD2 (6 bases). Germline-derived CDR1 and CDR2 are SEHNR and FQNEAQ (reference sequence). The CDR3 runs 13 residues. CDR3 residues: CGTTPWGADTQYF. The CDR3 DNA reads TGTGGAACGACCCCGTGGGGGGCAGATACGCAGTATTTT.

This clonotype came up many times. J is TRBJ2-3 and V is TRBV5-6; D is ambiguous. The CDR3 runs to 14 residues. Trimming left V 2 bases short and J 6 bases short, with 13 bases between. In germline, CDR1 is SGHDT, CDR2 YYEEEE. The CDR3 bases are TGTGCCAGCAGCTTTGTGCAGGATGACGATACGCAGTATTTT. Translating it yields CASSFVQDDDTQYF.

Only a few counts were recorded for this clonotype. V and J are TRBV20-1 and TRBJ2-5, with 11 bases fitting TRBD1. V dropped 7 bases and J dropped 4; count of bases not matched to a gene: 5. CDR1 DFQATT and CDR2 SNEGSKA come from the germline V gene (reference sequence). This CDR3 has 13 amino acids. The CDR3 sequence is CSGGGQGAETQYF. As DNA, the CDR3 is TGCAGTGGGGGCGGACAGGGGGCAGAGACCCAGTACTTC.

There are many counts of this clonotype. The V call is TRBV18, the J call TRBJ2-3; D is possibly TRBD1 (6 bases). The CDR3 contains 19 residues. Germline assignment: CDR1 KGHSH and CDR2 LQKENI. The germline V and J ends were trimmed by 2 bases and 1 base, with 22 bases remaining between them. In nucleotides, the CDR3 is TGTGCCAGCTCACCATTCGGCTTCGAGGGGAAGGGGGGCACAGATACGCAGTATTTT. Translated: CASSPFGFEGKGGTDTQYF.

In its sample, this clonotype was seen a few times. The V gene is TRBV5-5, the J gene TRBJ2-6; D is perhaps TRBD1 or TRBD2 (5 bases each). In germline, CDR1 is SGHKS, CDR2 YYEKEE (reference sequence). This CDR3 comprises 17 residues. The V and J ends lost 1 base and 0 bases respectively, with 11 bases between them. This CDR3 is CASSLPGTDSGANVLTF. As DNA, the CDR3 is TGTGCCAGCAGCTTGCCCGGGACGGACTCTGGGGCCAACGTCCTGACTTTC.

This clonotype turned up a few times. In DNA, the CDR3 is TGCAGTGCTACGGACAGGGCCCGGCTCACAGATACGCAGTATTTT. It codes for CSATDRARLTDTQYF. The V call is TRBV20-1, the J call TRBJ2-3, with 8 bases lining up with TRBD1. Per the germline V gene, CDR1 is DFQATT and CDR2 is SNEGSKA (reference sequence). This CDR3 is built from 15 residues. The trim removed 4 bases at V and 2 bases at J, leaving 8 bases unmatched.

This clonotype was observed a few times. The chain has TRBV15 and TRBJ2-2; possibly TRBD1 for D (5 bases). Germline loops: CDR1 LNHNV, CDR2 YYDKDF (reference sequence). V lost 0 bases and J lost 5, with 10 bases in between. The CDR3 is 15 residues long. CDR3 DNA: TGTGCCACCAGCAGAGAGGGCAGGGCGACCGGGGAGCTGTTTTTT. It yields the protein CATSREGRATGELFF.

The V and J genes are TRBV7-9 and TRBJ2-7; 7 positions agree with TRBD1. Unmatched junction bases numbered 8, after V lost 8 bases and J lost 1 base. Looked up from germline, CDR1 is SEHNR and CDR2 is FQNEAQ (reference sequence). There are 14 residues in the CDR3. As DNA, the CDR3 is TGTGCCAGCCAGAGAGGGGACAGTTCCTACGAGCAGTACGTC. Protein product: CASQRGDSSYEQYV.

This clonotype was seen at least ten times. The chain employs TRBV29-1 and TRBJ2-1; D gene uncertain. Trimming left V 8 bases short and J 1 base short, with 9 bases between. The CDR3 has 12 amino acids. CDR1 and CDR2 from the germline V gene are SQVTM and ANQGSEA. The CDR3 sequence is CSLGRSYNEQFF. The DNA of the CDR3 is TGCAGCCTCGGGCGATCCTACAATGAGCAGTTCTTC.